Listed below are T cell receptor beta chains from one sample, sequenced in a study of blood T cell repertoires in COVID-19. Here immunoSEQ multiplex PCR was the method, and the copy in TCRdb shows in-frame clones only, minus some. Here the sample spans over 45,000 clones, roughly four fifths being singletons. Sequences were obtained from peripheral blood. The receptor source for this set is a woman in her fifties or sixties with acute or convalescent COVID-19. Each CDR3 is given with its conserved first and last residue. A D gene is named only where the DNA matches it firmly. Clone size is shown for a subset of rows, as once, few, many or a class of expanded clone.

-,TRBV10-3,TRBD1,TRBJ1-3,TGTGCCATGGGACAGGGCGCTGGAAACACCATATATTTT,CAMGQGAGNTIYF
-,TRBV28,-,TRBJ1-2,TGTGCCAGCAGAACGACTAGTGGCTACACCTTC,CASRTTSGYTF
-,TRBV13,TRBD1,TRBJ2-2,TGTGCCAGCAGACGGACAGGGGAATCTGGGGAGCTGTTTTTT,CASRRTGESGELFF
few,TRBV6-5,TRBD1,TRBJ1-6,TGTGCCAGCAGTCTGACCGGGACAGCCCTCCACTTT,CASSLTGTALHF
-,TRBV3-1/TRBV3-2,-,TRBJ2-4,TGTGCCAGCAGCCGACAGCAAAACATTCAGTACTTC,CASSRQQNIQYF
-,TRBV4-2,TRBD2,TRBJ2-7,TGTGCCAGCAGCCAGCGGACTAGCGGAGACTCCTACGAGCAGTACTTC,CASSQRTSGDSYEQYF
once,TRBV13,-,TRBJ1-3,TGTGCCAGCAGCTCCAGCGACAGCATATCTGGAAACACCATATATTTT,CASSSSDSISGNTIYF
once,TRBV18,-,TRBJ1-1,TGTGCCAGCTCACCCGCAGGGAACACTGAAGCTTTCTTT,CASSPAGNTEAFF
few,TRBV28,-,TRBJ2-7,TGTGCCAGCAACCCGACAGGACCCCCCTACGAGCAGTACTTC,CASNPTGPPYEQYF
-,TRBV4-2,-,TRBJ1-6,TGTGCCAGCAGCCAAGAAATTGGGAGACCCCTCCACTTT,CASSQEIGRPLHF
-,TRBV12-5,-,TRBJ1-1,TGTGCTAGTGCCGGGGGGGGACTGAACACTGAAGCTTTCTTT,CASAGGGLNTEAFF
-,TRBV5-4,TRBD1,TRBJ1-2,TGTGCCAGCAGCCGAACAAGAGTAGGGACAGGGGAGGCTGGCTACACCTTC,CASSRTRVGTGEAGYTF
-,TRBV2,-,TRBJ1-6,TGTGCCAGCAGTGAAAGGAGGACGGGCAGCTCCTATAATTCACCCCTCCACTTT,CASSERRTGSSYNSPLHF
few,TRBV9,-,TRBJ2-3,TGTGCCAGCAGCCCGCGGATCGGAGATACGCAGTATTTT,CASSPRIGDTQYF
-,TRBV6-5,-,TRBJ1-6,TGTGCCAGCAGTTATCCGGGACTTAACACCCTCCACTTT,CASSYPGLNTLHF
-,TRBV11-3,TRBD2,TRBJ2-1,TGTGCCAGCAGCTTAGGGCGTTTCTCCGGGACTAGCGGTGAGCAGTTCTTC,CASSLGRFSGTSGEQFF
-,TRBV23-1,-,TRBJ1-5,TGCGCCAGCAGTCAATCGTATATCAGGCGCTACAGGGATAATCAGCCCCAGCATTTT,CASSQSYIRRYRDNQPQHF
-,TRBV5-1,-,TRBJ1-4,TGCGCCAGCAGCCCCCCTGGGGGGAATAATGAAAAACTGTTTTTT,CASSPPGGNNEKLFF
once,TRBV7-2,-,TRBJ1-1,TGTGCCAGCAGCTTTTTCCGGGGTGAAGCTTTCTTT,CASSFFRGEAFF
-,TRBV6-5,-,TRBJ1-1,TGTGCCAGCAGTTCAGACAGGAAGAACACTGAAGCTTTCTTT,CASSSDRKNTEAFF
-,TRBV7-2,-,TRBJ1-2,TGTGCCAGCAGCTTAAACCCTATAAATGGCTACACCTTC,CASSLNPINGYTF
-,TRBV28,-,TRBJ1-1,TGTGCCTCCTCCCCCCACAGGGAGGGGGACACTGAAGCTTTCTTT,CASSPHREGDTEAFF
-,TRBV24-1,TRBD1,TRBJ2-3,TGTGCCACCAGTGACCGGACAGGGCACACAGATACGCAGTATTTT,CATSDRTGHTDTQYF
-,TRBV6-1,-,TRBJ2-6,TGTGCCAGCAGTCCGAACAGGGATGGGGCCAACGTCCTGACTTTC,CASSPNRDGANVLTF
few,TRBV4-1,-,TRBJ2-1,TGCGCCAGCAGCCCCTCCCGGGAATACAATGAGCAGTTCTTC,CASSPSREYNEQFF
once,TRBV9,TRBD1,TRBJ1-5,TGTGCCAGCAGCCCATCGACAGGGGGCCTCCAGCCCCAGCATTTT,CASSPSTGGLQPQHF
-,TRBV6-1,TRBD1,TRBJ1-4,TGTGCCAGCAGTGACGGGACAGGGGGTAATGAAAAACTGTTTTTT,CASSDGTGGNEKLFF
-,TRBV4-2,TRBD2,TRBJ2-1,TGTGCCAGCAGCCAAGATCCCCATCTAGCGGGGGGTTCGGATGAGCAGTTCTTC,CASSQDPHLAGGSDEQFF
-,TRBV30,TRBD1,TRBJ1-2,TGTGCGAGGGACAGTCGGGGCTATGGCTACACCTTC,CARDSRGYGYTF